One and the same sample provided the 7 T cell receptor beta chains below, sequenced in a study of Ad26.COV2.S vaccination and SARS-CoV-2 variants. Here immunoSEQ multiplex PCR was the method, and the copy in TCRdb shows in-frame clones only, minus some. The repertoire holds hundreds of thousands of clones, with about 91% as singletons. Sample treatment: around 19 received Ad26.COV2.S at low or high dose, single or two shots; about 5 received placebo; per-sample allocation not given. Sampling took place 63 days after the first vaccine or placebo injection. This specimen consisted of peripheral blood, obtained in a trial of Ad26.COV2.S vaccine versus placebo. The receptor set was obtained from a person aged 18-60 years who received the Ad26.COV2.S COVID-19 vaccine or a placebo.

The chain employs TRBV5-1 and TRBJ2-5; either TRBD1 or TRBD2 may supply D (5 bases each). The V gene's germline CDR1 is SGHRS and CDR2 YFSETQ. The CDR3 is made up of 14 amino acids. V dropped 7 bases and J dropped 4 bases, with 17 bases sitting between them. The CDR3 DNA reads as TGCGCCAGCGCTCGGACGGGGCAGGCAGAGACCCAGTACTTC. This codes for CASARTGQAETQYF.

The chain uses TRBV6-2 or TRBV6-3 and TRBJ1-5; TRBD1 agrees at 8 bases. The CDR3 consists of 16 residues. The V and J ends lost 6 bases and 0 bases, in that order; junction bases with no gene match: 7. Germline assignment: CDR1 MNHEY and CDR2 SVGEGT. DNA of the CDR3: TGTGCCAGCAGCCGCCGGGACAGGAATAGCAATCAGCCCCAGCATTTT. It yields the protein CASSRRDRNSNQPQHF.

The CDR3 here is CASSWASGGSDQPQHF. For the CDR3, the DNA is TGTGCCAGCAGCTGGGCCTCAGGGGGGAGCGATCAGCCCCAGCATTTT. The J gene is TRBJ1-5, the V gene TRBV5-6; 7 nucleotides align to TRBD1. The CDR3 extends over 16 amino acids. Looked up from germline, CDR1 is SGHDT and CDR2 is YYEEEE. With 3 bases clipped from V and 5 bases from J, the junction kept 11 bases outside the gene matches.

J is TRBJ1-4 and V is TRBV7-2, with D unresolved. CDR1 is SGHTA and CDR2 is FQGNSA in the germline V gene. The CDR3 is 14 residues long. Trimming removed 2 bases at V and 8 bases at J, with 12 bases between. The CDR3 sequence: CASSLQGNNEKLFF. The CDR3 DNA sequence: TGTGCCAGCAGCTTACAAGGGAATAACGAAAAACTGTTTTTT.

The rearrangement links TRBV28 to TRBJ1-5, with D perhaps matching TRBD1 (5 bases). The CDR3 is made up of 20 amino acids. V was shortened by 1 base and J by 0 bases, with 22 bases between the two germline ends. Germline V gives CDR1 MDHEN, CDR2 SYDVKM. CDR3 in amino acids: CASSLSIGPGGVYSNQPQHF. The CDR3 DNA reads TGTGCCAGCAGTTTATCTATCGGCCCGGGGGGGGTATATAGCAATCAGCCCCAGCATTTT. The variable domain in full, completed from reference TRBV28 and TRBJ1-5, reads DVKVTQSSRYLVKRTGEKVFLECVQDMDHENMFWYRQDPGLGLRLIYFSYDVKMKEKGDIPEGYSVSREKKERFSLILESASTNQTSMYLCASSLSIGPGGVYSNQPQHFGDGTRLSIL.

The V call is TRBV24-1, the J call TRBJ2-1; D possibly matches TRBD1 or TRBD2 (5 bases each). The CDR3 has 13 residues. V lost 2 bases and J 10 bases, leaving 11 bases between the germline ends. Germline CDR1 reads KGHDR; CDR2 reads SFDVKD. Written as DNA, the CDR3 is TGTGCCACCAGTGATTGGGACGGGATAGAGCAGTTCTTC. Encoded protein: CATSDWDGIEQFF.

The chain links TRBV19 to TRBJ2-3, with a possible D match to TRBD2 (6 bases). Germline V gene data show CDR1 as LNHDA and CDR2 as SQIVND (reference sequence). Trimming took 3 bases from V and 6 from J, leaving 22 bases between them. The length of the CDR3 is 17 residues. CDR3 DNA: TGTGCCAGTAGTATTCTGAGCGGGCGGGGAGGTTCGGATACGCAGTATTTT. It codes for CASSILSGRGGSDTQYF.